The clone carrying this TCR beta chain was found many times. MiXCR, run by TCRdb on the 5' RACE reads, gives a single entry per CDR3 protein. The sample shows roughly 82,000 distinct CDR3 sequences, around an eighth of them seen only once. This specimen belongs to a study of spatial heterogeneity in lung cancer. This CDR3 is built from 15 residues. Germline CDR1 reads MGHDK; CDR2 reads SYGVNS. V was trimmed by 4 bases and J by 0 bases, leaving 10 bases between them. Documented time point: sample taken at primary tumor resection. From tumor, nontumor lung or frozen PBMC, whole RNA was taken unsorted for sequencing.

The chain is built from TRBV25-1 and TRBJ1-5; the D gene is possibly TRBD1 (5 bases). The source is a male donor with early-stage non-small cell lung cancer. This specimen consisted of PBMCs, obtained at surgery. For the CDR3, the DNA is TGTGCCAGCAGTGCGACAGCTAATAGCAATCAGCCCCAGCATTTT. It translates to CASSATANSNQPQHF.